Below, one TCR beta chain is given with its context. Which antigen it targets is not known. The sample holds no much larger clone one base away, and base qualities are not on file. TCRdb lists the instrument as Illumina NovaSeq 6000. cDNA libraries for TCRalpha and TCRbeta were prepared by 5'RACE using constant-segment primers, with sample barcodes and unique molecular identifiers added. Trizol reagent was used to extract RNA from every sample. The libraries were amplified in two PCR steps, and the second step added a second sample barcode and Illumina TruSeq adapters. Sequencing of the libraries was done on an Illumina NovaSeq, producing 2 x 150 bp paired-end reads. The original methods were these. With migec v1.2.7, reads were demultiplexed and then collapsed into UMI-guided consensus sequences. Using mixcr v2.1.11, UMI consensuses were aligned to TRA and TRB V and J templates and then assembled into clonotypes. A clonotype was counted as expanded or contracted only when both edgeR and NoisET called the clonotype significant, with the noise models trained on biological replicates. edgeR calls used a false discovery rate-adjusted p below 0.01 and a log2 fold-change threshold of 1. As an exploratory analysis of dynamics, PCA with hierarchical clustering was applied to max-normalized trajectories of the 1000 most abundant clonotypes. Each responding clone was given a CD4 or CD8 phenotype based on the CD4+ and CD8+ repertoires, which had been sequenced separately. In-frame beta chains were kept once TCRdb had trimmed the public reads at Q25 with fastp and called clones with MiXCR. Under each unique CDR3 protein, matching rows form one entry showing the most common genes and DNA. The V and J calls come from TCRdb's annotation, not from the publication. For this sample there are around 310,000 distinct CDR3 sequences; roughly 20% appear just once. The ten top clones hold around a fifth of the sample.

Ficoll-Paque density gradient centrifugation was used to isolate PBMCs. This sample is part of a study of T-cell memory formation after mild COVID-19 (TCRdb year 2021). Notes on the research overall: TCR sequence clusters from the two donors were largely donor specific. In a couple of donors, T-cell clones that expanded and contracted after mild COVID-19 were followed by sequencing TCRalpha and TCRbeta repertoires longitudinally. Two young, previously healthy adult volunteers, one female and one male, were included in the cohort.

What the authors observed across the whole study: Contracting CD4+ clones were located mainly in the CM and EM memory subsets, whereas CD8+ clones were found to be enriched in EMRA. SARS-CoV-2 specificity was not confirmed for the second-wave clones peaking on day 37. Balanced CD4/CD8 phenotypes were observed for clones contracting from day 15 to 85, whereas a bias towards CD4+ was observed for a second wave of clones expanding from day 15 to 37. Some responding clones were found in pre-infection memory, which suggests that pre-existing cross-reactive memory T cells took part in the SARS-CoV-2 response. Only two mild cases were covered by the study, and larger cohorts that include severe cases with pre-infection samples were considered necessary.

The CDR3 contains 14 residues, cysteine and phenylalanine counted. Only the CDR3 region is kept as DNA, spanning 42 bases read in frame from base 1. Trimmed from V: 3 bases; trimmed from J: 3 bases; junction bases lacking a gene match: 1. The germline V gene yields SGHRS for CDR1 and YFSETQ for CDR2. This sequence was found in a man aged 18-30 years who had mild COVID-19 (a few samples of this study predate the infection). The sample titles of this study are shuffled in the database, so cell type and time point are left out; the donor was told from shared clones. Sequenced: PBMCs or a T cell subset sorted from them (not recorded which). Recombination connected TRBV5-1 to TRBJ1-4, and 8 junctional nucleotides match TRBD1. The DNA reads as follows: TGCGCCAGCAGCTGGGGACAGGCTAATGAAAAACTGTTTTTT. The encoded protein is CASSWGQANEKLFF.